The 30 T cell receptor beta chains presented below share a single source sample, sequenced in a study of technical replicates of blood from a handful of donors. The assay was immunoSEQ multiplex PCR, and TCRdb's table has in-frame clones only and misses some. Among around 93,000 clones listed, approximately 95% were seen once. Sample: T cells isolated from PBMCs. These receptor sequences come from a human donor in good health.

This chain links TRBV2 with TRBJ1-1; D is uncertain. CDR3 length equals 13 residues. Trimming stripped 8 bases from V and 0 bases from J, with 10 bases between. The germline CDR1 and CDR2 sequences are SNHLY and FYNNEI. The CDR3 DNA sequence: TGTGCCAGCTCAAGAGTTATGAACACTGAAGCTTTCTTT. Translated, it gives CASSRVMNTEAFF.

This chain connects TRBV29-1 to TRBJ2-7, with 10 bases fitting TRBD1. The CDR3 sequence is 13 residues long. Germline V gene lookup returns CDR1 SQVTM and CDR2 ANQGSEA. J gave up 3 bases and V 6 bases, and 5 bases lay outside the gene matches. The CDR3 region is CSVSRTGGYEQYF. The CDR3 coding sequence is TGCAGCGTATCGAGGACAGGGGGCTACGAGCAGTACTTC.

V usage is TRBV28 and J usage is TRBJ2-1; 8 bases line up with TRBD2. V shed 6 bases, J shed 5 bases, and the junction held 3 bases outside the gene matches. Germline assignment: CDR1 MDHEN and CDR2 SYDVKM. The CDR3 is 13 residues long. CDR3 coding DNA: TGTGCCAGCAGGACTAGCGCCAACAATGAGCAGTTCTTC. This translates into CASRTSANNEQFF.

CDR3 bases: TGTGCCAGCAGCTTAGTAGCGCCATTTAATGAGCAGTTCTTC. Translating gives CASSLVAPFNEQFF. This sequence joins TRBV7-2 and TRBJ2-1; D perhaps matches TRBD2 (5 bases). V gave up 1 base and J gave up 7 bases, with 11 bases separating them. In germline, CDR1 is SGHTA, CDR2 FQGNSA. CDR3 size: 14 residues.

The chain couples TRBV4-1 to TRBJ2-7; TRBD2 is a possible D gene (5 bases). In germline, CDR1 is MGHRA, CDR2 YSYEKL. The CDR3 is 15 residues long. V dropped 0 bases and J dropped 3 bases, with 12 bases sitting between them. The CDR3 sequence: CASSQEAGRSYEQYF. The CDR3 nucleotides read TGCGCCAGCAGCCAAGAGGCGGGCAGGAGCTACGAGCAGTACTTC.

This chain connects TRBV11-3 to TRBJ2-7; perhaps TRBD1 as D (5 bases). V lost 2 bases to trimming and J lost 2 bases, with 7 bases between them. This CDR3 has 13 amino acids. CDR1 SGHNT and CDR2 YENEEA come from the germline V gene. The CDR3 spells CASSLTGAYEQYF. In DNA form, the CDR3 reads TGTGCCAGCAGCTTAACAGGTGCCTACGAGCAGTACTTC.

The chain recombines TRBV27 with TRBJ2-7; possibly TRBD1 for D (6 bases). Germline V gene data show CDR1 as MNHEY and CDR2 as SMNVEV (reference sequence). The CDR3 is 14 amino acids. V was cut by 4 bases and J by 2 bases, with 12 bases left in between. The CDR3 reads CASSYLQGAYEQYF. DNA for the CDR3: TGTGCCAGCAGTTATTTACAGGGAGCCTACGAGCAGTACTTC.

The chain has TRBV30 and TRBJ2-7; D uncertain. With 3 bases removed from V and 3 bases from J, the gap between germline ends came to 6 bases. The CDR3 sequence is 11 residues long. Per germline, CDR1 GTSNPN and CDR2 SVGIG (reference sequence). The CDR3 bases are TGTGCCTGGAGATCAAACTACGAGCAGTACTTC. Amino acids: CAWRSNYEQYF.

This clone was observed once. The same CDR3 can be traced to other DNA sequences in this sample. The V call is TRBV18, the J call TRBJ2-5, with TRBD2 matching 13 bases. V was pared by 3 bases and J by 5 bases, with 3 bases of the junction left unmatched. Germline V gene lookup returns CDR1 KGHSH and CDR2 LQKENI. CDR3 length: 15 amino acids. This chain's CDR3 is CASSPGLAGLETQYF. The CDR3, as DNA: TGTGCCAGCTCACCGGGACTAGCGGGACTGGAGACCCAGTACTTC.

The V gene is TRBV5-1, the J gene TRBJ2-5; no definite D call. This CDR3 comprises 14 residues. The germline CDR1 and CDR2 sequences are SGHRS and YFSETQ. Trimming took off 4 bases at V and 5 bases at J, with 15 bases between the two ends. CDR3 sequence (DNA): TGCGCCAGCAGCCCCCTTAGTTTAGTGGAGACCCAGTACTTC. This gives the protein CASSPLSLVETQYF.

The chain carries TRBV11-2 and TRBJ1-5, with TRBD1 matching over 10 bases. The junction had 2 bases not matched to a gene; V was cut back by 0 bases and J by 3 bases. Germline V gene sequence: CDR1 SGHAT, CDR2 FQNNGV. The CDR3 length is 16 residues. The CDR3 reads CASSLETGGYNQPQHF. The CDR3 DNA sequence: TGTGCCAGCAGCTTAGAGACAGGGGGCTACAATCAGCCCCAGCATTTT.

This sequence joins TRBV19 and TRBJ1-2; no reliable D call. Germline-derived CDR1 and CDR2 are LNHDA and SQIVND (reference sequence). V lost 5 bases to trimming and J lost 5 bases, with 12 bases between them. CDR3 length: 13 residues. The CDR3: CASSRLEEYGYTF. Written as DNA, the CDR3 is TGTGCCAGTAGTCGTCTCGAGGAGTATGGCTACACCTTC.

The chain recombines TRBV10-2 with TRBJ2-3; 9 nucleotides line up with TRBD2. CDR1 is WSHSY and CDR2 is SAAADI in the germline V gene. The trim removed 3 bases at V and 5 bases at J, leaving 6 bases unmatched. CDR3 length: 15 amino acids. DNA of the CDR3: TGCGCCAGCAGTGACACTAGCGGGCGCGAAGATACGCAGTATTTT. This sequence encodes CASSDTSGREDTQYF.

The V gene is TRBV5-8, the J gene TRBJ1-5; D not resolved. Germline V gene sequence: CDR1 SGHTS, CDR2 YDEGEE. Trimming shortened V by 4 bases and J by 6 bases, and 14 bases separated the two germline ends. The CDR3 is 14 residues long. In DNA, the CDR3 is TGTGCCAGCAGCCAGACTAAAGGGCGTCAGCCCCAGCATTTT. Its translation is CASSQTKGRQPQHF.

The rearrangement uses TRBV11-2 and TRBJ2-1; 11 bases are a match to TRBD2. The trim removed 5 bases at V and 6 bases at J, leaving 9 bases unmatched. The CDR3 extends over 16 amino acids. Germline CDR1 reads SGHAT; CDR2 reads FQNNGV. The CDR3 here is CASSLRGLAEFNEQFF. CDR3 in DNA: TGTGCCAGCAGCCTCCGGGGACTAGCGGAATTCAATGAGCAGTTCTTC. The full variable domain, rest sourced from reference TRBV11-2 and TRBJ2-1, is EAGVAQSPRYKIIEKRQSVAFWCNPISGHATLYWYQQILGQGPKLLIQFQNNGVVDDSQLPKDRFSAERLKGVDSTLKIQPAKLEDSAVYLCASSLRGLAEFNEQFFGPGTRLTVL.

This CDR3 reads CASSGAHPNPQHF. Here the CDR3 DNA reads TGTGCCAGCAGTGGGGCCCATCCCAATCCCCAGCATTTT. The chain recombines TRBV5-8 with TRBJ1-5; tentatively, D is TRBD1 (5 bases). The CDR3 totals 13 residues. Per the germline V gene, CDR1 is SGHTS and CDR2 is YDEGEE. Trimming shortened V by 5 bases and J by 10 bases, and 16 bases separated the two germline ends.

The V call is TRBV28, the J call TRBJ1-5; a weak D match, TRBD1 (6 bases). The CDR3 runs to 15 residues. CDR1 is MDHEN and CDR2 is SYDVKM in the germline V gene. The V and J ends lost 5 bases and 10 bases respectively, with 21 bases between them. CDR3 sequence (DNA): TGTGCCAGCAGTCCTGGGTTAGGGCTAGGGGGACCCCAGCATTTT. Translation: CASSPGLGLGGPQHF.

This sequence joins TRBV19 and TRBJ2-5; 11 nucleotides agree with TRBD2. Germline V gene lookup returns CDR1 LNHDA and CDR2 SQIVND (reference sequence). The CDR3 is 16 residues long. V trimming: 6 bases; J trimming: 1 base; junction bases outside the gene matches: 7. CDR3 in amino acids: CASSPLAGGAQETQYF. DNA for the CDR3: TGTGCCAGTAGCCCTCTAGCGGGAGGAGCCCAAGAGACCCAGTACTTC.

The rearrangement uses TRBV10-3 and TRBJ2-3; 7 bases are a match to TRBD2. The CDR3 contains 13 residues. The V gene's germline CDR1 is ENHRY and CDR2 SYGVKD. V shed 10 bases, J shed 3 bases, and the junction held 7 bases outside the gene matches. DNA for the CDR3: TGTGCCACCACGCCGGGACTAACAGATACGCAGTATTTT. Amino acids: CATTPGLTDTQYF.

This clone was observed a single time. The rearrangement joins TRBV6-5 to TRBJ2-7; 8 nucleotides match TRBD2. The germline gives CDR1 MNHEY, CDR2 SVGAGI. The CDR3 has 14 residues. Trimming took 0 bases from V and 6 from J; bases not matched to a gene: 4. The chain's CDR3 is CASSYSSGSLEQYF. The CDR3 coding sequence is TGTGCCAGCAGTTACTCGAGCGGGAGTCTCGAGCAGTACTTC.

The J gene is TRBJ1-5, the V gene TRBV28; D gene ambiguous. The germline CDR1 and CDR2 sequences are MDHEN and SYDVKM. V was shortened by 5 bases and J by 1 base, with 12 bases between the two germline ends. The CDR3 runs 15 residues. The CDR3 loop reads CASSVLQKSNQPQHF. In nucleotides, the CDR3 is TGTGCCAGCAGTGTTTTACAGAAGAGCAATCAGCCCCAGCATTTT.

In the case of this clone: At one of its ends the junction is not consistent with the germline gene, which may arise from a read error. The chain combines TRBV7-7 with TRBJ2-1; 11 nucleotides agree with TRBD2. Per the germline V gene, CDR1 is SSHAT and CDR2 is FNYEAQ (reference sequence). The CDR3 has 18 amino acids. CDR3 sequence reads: CASSFTVAGTSGYNEQFF. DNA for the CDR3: TGTGCTAGCAGCTTTACTGTAGCCGGGACTAGCGGTTACAATGAGCAGTTCTTC.

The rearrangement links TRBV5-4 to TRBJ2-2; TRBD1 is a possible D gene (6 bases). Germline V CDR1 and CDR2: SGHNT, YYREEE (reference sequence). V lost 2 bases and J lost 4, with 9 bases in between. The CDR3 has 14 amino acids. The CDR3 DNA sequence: TGTGCCAGCAGCTTTGAGACAGGCACCGGGGAGCTGTTTTTT. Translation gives CASSFETGTGELFF.

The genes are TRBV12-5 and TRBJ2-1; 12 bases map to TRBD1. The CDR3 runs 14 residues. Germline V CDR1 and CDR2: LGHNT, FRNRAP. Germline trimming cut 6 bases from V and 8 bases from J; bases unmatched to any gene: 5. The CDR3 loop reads CASGRDRGLDEQFF. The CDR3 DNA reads TGTGCTAGTGGCCGGGACAGGGGGCTGGATGAGCAGTTCTTC.

CDR3 bases: TGTGCCAGCAGCTTAGGGTGGAGGACTGAAGCTTTCTTT. It encodes CASSLGWRTEAFF. The gene calls are TRBV5-6 and TRBJ1-1; D is uncertain. The CDR3 has 13 residues. Germline CDR1 and CDR2: SGHDT and YYEEEE. Trimming left V 2 bases short and J 5 bases short, with 10 bases between.

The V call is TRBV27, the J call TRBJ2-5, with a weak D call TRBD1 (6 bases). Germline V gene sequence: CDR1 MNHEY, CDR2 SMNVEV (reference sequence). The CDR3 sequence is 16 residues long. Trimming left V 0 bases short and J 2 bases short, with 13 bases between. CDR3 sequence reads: CASSLSTTGLQETQYF. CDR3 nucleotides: TGTGCCAGCAGTTTATCCACGACAGGCTTACAAGAGACCCAGTACTTC.

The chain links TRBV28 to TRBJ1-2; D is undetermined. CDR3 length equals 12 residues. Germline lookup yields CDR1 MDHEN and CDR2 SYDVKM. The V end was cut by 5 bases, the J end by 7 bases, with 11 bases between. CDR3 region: CASSMKRGGYTF. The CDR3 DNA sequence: TGTGCCAGCAGTATGAAACGGGGTGGCTACACCTTC.

As DNA, the CDR3 is TGTGCCAGCAGCCCGCTGCCAAACAGCGGAACCTACGAGCAGTACTTC. Protein sequence: CASSPLPNSGTYEQYF. The V and J genes are TRBV11-1 and TRBJ2-7; D is possibly TRBD2 (5 bases). The CDR3 length is 16 residues. Trimming took 5 bases from V and 2 from J, leaving 19 bases between them. Germline V gene lookup returns CDR1 SGHAT and CDR2 FQDESV (reference sequence).

The CDR3: CASSLSLAPNTGELFF. CDR3 nucleotide sequence: TGTGCCAGCAGCTTATCACTAGCGCCGAACACCGGGGAGCTGTTTTTT. The chain has TRBV7-9 and TRBJ2-2, with TRBD2 matching 7 bases. CDR1 SEHNR and CDR2 FQNEAQ come from the germline V gene (reference sequence). J was trimmed by 0 bases and V by 2 bases; bases with no gene match: 3. The CDR3 has 16 amino acids.

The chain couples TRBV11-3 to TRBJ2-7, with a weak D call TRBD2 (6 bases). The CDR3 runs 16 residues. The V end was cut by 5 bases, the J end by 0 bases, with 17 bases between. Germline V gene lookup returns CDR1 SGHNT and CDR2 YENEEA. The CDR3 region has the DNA TGTGCCAGCAGCGACTTTTCCGGGACTTCCTCCTACGAGCAGTACTTC. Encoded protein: CASSDFSGTSSYEQYF.